This entry lists 17 T cell receptor beta chains sequenced from one sample in a study of CD8 T cells in Susac syndrome (dated by TCRdb to the late 2010s). Libraries were constructed by the immunoSEQ multiplex PCR assay. RNA was extracted using the RNeasy kit, and roughly 0.5 to 1 ug of the RNA was reverse transcribed with random hexamers. Using fastp trimming at Q25 and MiXCR clonotype assembly, TCRdb reanalyzed the public sequencing data and kept in-frame beta chains. A single entry per CDR3 protein holds the most common genes and DNA from its merged rows. The sample records some 200,000 distinct CDR3 sequences, nearly 95% of which are singletons. The ten largest clonotypes hold roughly 0.094% of the sample. The sample comprised CD4+ T cells from PBMCs. The receptors were sampled from a human donor with multiple sclerosis.

The chain has TRBV2 and TRBJ2-7, with TRBD1 matching 7 bases. Losses at the gene ends were 7 bases for V and 6 bases for J; bases not matched to a gene: 12. Germline CDR1 and CDR2: SNHLY and FYNNEI. This CDR3 is built from 14 residues. The CDR3 bases are TGTGCCAGCACTAGGGACAGAACTTTAGGCGAGCAGTACTTC. Translation: CASTRDRTLGEQYF.

The chain uses TRBV10-3 and TRBJ2-7; the D is unclear. V lost 4 bases, J lost 7 bases, and 11 bases lay in between. Per germline, CDR1 ENHRY and CDR2 SYGVKD. This CDR3 is built from 12 residues. Here the CDR3 reads CAISVSGWEQYF. CDR3 bases: TGTGCCATCAGTGTCAGTGGTTGGGAGCAGTACTTC.

CDR3 in DNA: TGTGCCAGCAGCACAACTACAACCGGGGAGCTGTTTTTT. This sequence encodes CASSTTTTGELFF. The chain is built from TRBV7-3 and TRBJ2-2; D gene uncertain. The V gene lost 5 bases and the J gene lost 5 bases, with 9 bases spanning the gap. This CDR3 is built from 13 residues. CDR1 and CDR2 (germline): SGHTA, FQGTGA. Filled out from reference TRBV7-3 and TRBJ2-2, the complete variable domain reads GAGVSQTPSNKVTEKGKYVELRCDPISGHTALYWYRQSLGQGPEFLIYFQGTGAADDSGLPNDRFFAVRPEGSVSTLKIQRTERGDSAVYLCASSTTTTGELFFGEGSRLTVL.

V usage is TRBV20-1 and J usage is TRBJ2-5; 13 bases are shared with TRBD2. The CDR3 has 14 residues. The V gene end was trimmed by 5 bases and the J gene end by 3 bases; junction bases not matched to a gene: 3. CDR1 and CDR2 (germline): DFQATT, SNEGSKA (reference sequence). The CDR3 nucleotides are TGCAGTGCTCCGACTAGCGGGAGGAAAGAGACCCAGTACTTC. Translated, it gives CSAPTSGRKETQYF.

V and J are TRBV20-1 and TRBJ2-4, with D possibly matching TRBD1 (6 bases). Looked up from germline, CDR1 is DFQATT and CDR2 is SNEGSKA (reference sequence). The V and J ends lost 4 bases and 8 bases respectively, with 21 bases between them. The CDR3 covers 15 residues. The CDR3 DNA reads TGCAGTGCTACTGGGACACTCCCGGGGCGGGACATTCAGTACTTC. This translates into CSATGTLPGRDIQYF.

The rearrangement links TRBV5-6 to TRBJ2-7; 7 nucleotides line up with TRBD1. The CDR3 has 13 residues. The V gene end was trimmed by 4 bases and the J gene end by 4 bases; junction bases not matched to a gene: 5. The germline CDR1 and CDR2 sequences are SGHDT and YYEEEE. CDR3 loop: CASSRQGRYEQYF. CDR3 nucleotides: TGTGCCAGCAGCCGACAGGGAAGGTACGAGCAGTACTTC.

The chain uses TRBV20-1 and TRBJ2-1; perhaps D is TRBD1 or TRBD2 (5 bases each). The CDR3 has 13 amino acids. The germline V gene has CDR1 DFQATT and CDR2 SNEGSKA (reference sequence). CDR3 DNA: TGCAGCCCAGGGCCGGGACCCTACAATGAGCAGTTCTTC. Protein product: CSPGPGPYNEQFF.

This chain links TRBV4-1 with TRBJ2-1, with D uncertain. This CDR3 contains 17 residues. Germline CDR1 and CDR2: MGHRA and YSYEKL. Trimming removed 0 bases from V and 0 bases from J, with 12 bases in between. In DNA form, the CDR3 reads TGCGCCAGCAGCCAAGATACTCGGGTCGACTCCTACAATGAGCAGTTCTTC. It specifies CASSQDTRVDSYNEQFF.

The CDR3 loop is CASSFSLRHEQFF. The DNA of the CDR3 is TGTGCCAGCAGTTTCTCCCTTAGGCATGAGCAGTTCTTC. The rearrangement links TRBV2 to TRBJ2-1; D unresolved. V was clipped by 5 bases and J by 8 bases, with 13 bases between them. The CDR3 covers 13 residues. The germline V gene has CDR1 SNHLY and CDR2 FYNNEI.

The chain employs TRBV12-3 or TRBV12-4 and TRBJ2-4; TRBD1 is a possible D gene (5 bases). The CDR3 extends over 17 amino acids. The ends were cut back, 2 bases at V and 0 bases at J, with 14 bases in the middle. CDR3 amino acids: CASSLSGHPIAKNIQYF. In DNA, the CDR3 is TGTGCCAGCAGTTTATCAGGGCATCCTATAGCCAAAAACATTCAGTACTTC.

This chain joins TRBV7-9 and TRBJ2-5; TRBD2 matches 7 bases. Germline V gene sequence: CDR1 SEHNR, CDR2 FQNEAQ (reference sequence). The V and J ends lost 1 base and 4 bases, in that order; junction bases with no gene match: 3. The CDR3 sequence is 14 residues long. The CDR3 DNA follows: TGTGCCAGCAGCTTAGAGCGGGGTGGAGAGACCCAGTACTTC. Protein product: CASSLERGGETQYF.

The chain is built from TRBV7-2 and TRBJ1-2; no clear D gene. Germline V gene data show CDR1 as SGHTA and CDR2 as FQGNSA. This CDR3 comprises 14 residues. V was clipped by 6 bases and J by 8 bases, with 19 bases between them. Here the CDR3 DNA reads TGTGCCAGCAGTTCTCTCGGGTATCCCCGGGGCTACACCTTC. Its protein is CASSSLGYPRGYTF.

CDR3 amino acids: CASSLARAYNEQFF. In DNA, the CDR3 is TGTGCCAGCAGCTTAGCGCGGGCGTACAATGAGCAGTTCTTC. The chain combines TRBV7-2 with TRBJ2-1, with D possibly TRBD2 on 5 matching bases. The CDR3 contains 14 residues. Trimming cost V 0 bases and J 4 bases, with 7 bases left between them. Germline CDR1 SGHTA, CDR2 FQGNSA.

The chain uses TRBV24-1 and TRBJ1-2; D is unclear. This CDR3 has 13 amino acids. Germline V gene data show CDR1 as KGHDR and CDR2 as SFDVKD. V lost 4 bases and J lost 0, with 5 bases in between. The CDR3 DNA reads TGTGCCACCAGTGAGAACTCTAACTATGGCTACACCTTC. Protein: CATSENSNYGYTF.

The rearrangement links TRBV11-2 to TRBJ2-4; D may be TRBD1 (5 bases). Germline CDR1 is SGHAT and CDR2 is FQNNGV. Deletions cut 0 bases from V and 6 bases from J, with 12 bases between. CDR3 size: 15 residues. The CDR3 DNA sequence: TGTGCCAGCAGCTTAGAAGGGGTCTTCGGAAACATTCAGTACTTC. Protein product: CASSLEGVFGNIQYF. The whole variable domain, remainder taken from reference TRBV11-2 and TRBJ2-4, is EAGVAQSPRYKIIEKRQSVAFWCNPISGHATLYWYQQILGQGPKLLIQFQNNGVVDDSQLPKDRFSAERLKGVDSTLKIQPAKLEDSAVYLCASSLEGVFGNIQYFGAGTRLSVL.

The chain links TRBV20-1 to TRBJ2-5, with 8 bases fitting TRBD2. The CDR3 is made up of 12 amino acids. Germline assignment: CDR1 DFQATT and CDR2 SNEGSKA (reference sequence). The junction had 4 bases not matched to a gene; V was cut back by 3 bases and J by 7 bases. The CDR3 is CSASHREGTQYF. The CDR3 DNA reads as TGCAGTGCTAGTCACCGGGAGGGGACCCAGTACTTC.

This clonotype showed up just once. The rearrangement uses TRBV9 and TRBJ2-1; 8 bases align to TRBD2. CDR1 and CDR2 (germline): SGDLS, YYNGEE. Trimming at V came to 4 bases and at J to 8 bases, leaving 8 bases not matched to a gene. The CDR3 is 14 residues long. Here the CDR3 reads CASSTRPGGDEQFF. In nucleotides, the CDR3 is TGTGCCAGCAGCACCCGCCCCGGGGGGGATGAGCAGTTCTTC.